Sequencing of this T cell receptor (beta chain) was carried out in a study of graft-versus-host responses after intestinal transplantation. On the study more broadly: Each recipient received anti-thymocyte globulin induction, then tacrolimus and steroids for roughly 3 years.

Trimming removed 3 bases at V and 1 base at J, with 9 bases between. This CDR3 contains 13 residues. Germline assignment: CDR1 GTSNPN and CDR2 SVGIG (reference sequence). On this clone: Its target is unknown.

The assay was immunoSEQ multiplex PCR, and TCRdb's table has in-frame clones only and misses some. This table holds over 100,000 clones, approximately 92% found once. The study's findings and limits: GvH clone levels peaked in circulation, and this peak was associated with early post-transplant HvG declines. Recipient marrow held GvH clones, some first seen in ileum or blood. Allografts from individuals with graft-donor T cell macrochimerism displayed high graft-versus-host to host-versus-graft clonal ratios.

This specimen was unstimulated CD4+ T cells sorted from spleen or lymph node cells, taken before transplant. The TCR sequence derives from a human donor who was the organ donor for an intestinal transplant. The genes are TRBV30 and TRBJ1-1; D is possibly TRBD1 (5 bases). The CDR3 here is CAWSPQANTEAFF. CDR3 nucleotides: TGTGCCTGGAGCCCACAGGCGAACACTGAAGCTTTCTTT.